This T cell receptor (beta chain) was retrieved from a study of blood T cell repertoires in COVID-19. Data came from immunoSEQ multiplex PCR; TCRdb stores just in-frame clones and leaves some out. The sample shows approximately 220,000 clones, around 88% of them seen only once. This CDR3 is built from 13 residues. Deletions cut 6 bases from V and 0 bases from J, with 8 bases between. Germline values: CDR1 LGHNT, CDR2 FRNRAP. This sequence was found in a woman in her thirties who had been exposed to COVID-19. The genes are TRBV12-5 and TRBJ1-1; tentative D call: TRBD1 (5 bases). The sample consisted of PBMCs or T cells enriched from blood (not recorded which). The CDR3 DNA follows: TGTGCTAGTGGCAACAGGTTGAACACTGAAGCTTTCTTT. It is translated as CASGNRLNTEAFF.